Listed below are T cell receptor beta chains from one sample, sequenced in a study of blood T cell repertoires in COVID-19. Profiling relied on immunoSEQ multiplex PCR, and the TCRdb table lists in-frame clones only, not all of them. The sample holds a few hundred thousand clones, approximately 90% seen once. The sample was peripheral blood. Source of these receptors: a woman aged 40 to 50 with acute or convalescent COVID-19. Each CDR3 is given with its conserved first and last residue. Fields, in order: D gene, clone size, V gene, J gene, CDR3 DNA, CDR3 protein. D genes are given only for firm matches. Clone sizes are given selectively: once, few, many, or a class where the clone is expanded.

D: TRBD1
size: once
V: TRBV6-5
J: TRBJ1-5
DNA: TGTGCCACCGGGGACAGGTTCCGCAATCAGCCCCAGCATTTT
CDR3: CATGDRFRNQPQHF

D: .
size: .
V: TRBV10-3
J: TRBJ2-1
DNA: TGTGCCATCAGTGAGTCTGGACTCCCGACGGATGAGCAGTTCTTC
CDR3: CAISESGLPTDEQFF

D: TRBD2
size: .
V: TRBV18
J: TRBJ2-3
DNA: TGTGCCAGCTCACCACCGGAGCTAGCGGGGTCGCAGTATTTT
CDR3: CASSPPELAGSQYF

D: .
size: .
V: TRBV28
J: TRBJ1-1
DNA: TGTGCCACCTCGATACAGGGTGGAGAGGACACTGAAGCTTTCTTT
CDR3: CATSIQGGEDTEAFF

D: .
size: once
V: TRBV5-1
J: TRBJ1-3
DNA: TGCGCCAGCAGCTTTGATTATGGAGGAGGGAACACCATATATTTT
CDR3: CASSFDYGGGNTIYF

D: TRBD1
size: .
V: TRBV6-5
J: TRBJ1-2
DNA: TGTGCCAGCATTAAAGGGACAGGGCTGGGCTATGGCTACACCTTC
CDR3: CASIKGTGLGYGYTF

D: .
size: .
V: TRBV12-3/TRBV12-4
J: TRBJ1-5
DNA: TGTGCCAGCAGCAATCAGGGGAATCAGCCCCAGCATTTT
CDR3: CASSNQGNQPQHF

D: TRBD1
size: .
V: TRBV29-1
J: TRBJ1-2
DNA: TGCAGCGTGCTACAGGGGGCGGGCTATGGCTACACCTTC
CDR3: CSVLQGAGYGYTF

D: .
size: .
V: TRBV5-1
J: TRBJ1-3
DNA: TGCGCCAGCAGCTTGGCCGCGACAGCCAGCTCTGGAAACACCATATATTTT
CDR3: CASSLAATASSGNTIYF

D: TRBD1
size: .
V: TRBV19
J: TRBJ1-1
DNA: TGTGCCAGTAGTATAGAAAGGGACAGGTTGTTGAACACTGAAGCTTTCTTT
CDR3: CASSIERDRLLNTEAFF

D: TRBD2
size: .
V: TRBV10-3
J: TRBJ2-1
DNA: TGTGCCATCAAGGACGCTAGCGGGGGGCCGAGCTCCTACAATGAGCAGTTCTTC
CDR3: CAIKDASGGPSSYNEQFF

D: .
size: .
V: TRBV4-1
J: TRBJ2-5
DNA: TGCGCCAGCAGCCAAGAGAGGATGCGGGGGCAGGGAGAGACCCAGTACTTC
CDR3: CASSQERMRGQGETQYF

D: TRBD1
size: .
V: TRBV5-3
J: TRBJ1-2
DNA: TGTGCCAGAAGCCTCCTAGGGACAGGGGACTATGGCTACACCTTC
CDR3: CARSLLGTGDYGYTF

D: .
size: .
V: TRBV6-5
J: TRBJ1-2
DNA: TGTGCCAGCAGCCAGGGGACTGGCTACACCTTC
CDR3: CASSQGTGYTF

D: .
size: once
V: TRBV6-5
J: TRBJ2-1
DNA: TGTGCCAGCAGTTACTATCTCCGAGATTCCGATGAGCAGTTCTTC
CDR3: CASSYYLRDSDEQFF